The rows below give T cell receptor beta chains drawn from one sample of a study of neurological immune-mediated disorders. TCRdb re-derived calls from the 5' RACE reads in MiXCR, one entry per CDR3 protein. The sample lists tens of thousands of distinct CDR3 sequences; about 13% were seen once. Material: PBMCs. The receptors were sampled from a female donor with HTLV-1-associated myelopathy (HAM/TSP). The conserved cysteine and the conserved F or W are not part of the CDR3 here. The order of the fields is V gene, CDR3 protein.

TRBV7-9,ASSQEAGGPYEQY
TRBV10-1,ASKRCEAF
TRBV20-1,SAREDRGLYEQY
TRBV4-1,ASSLVLGLSYEQY
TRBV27,ASSPLRTADTQY
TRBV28,ASSLGRAGTGELF
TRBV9,ASAQGVETQY
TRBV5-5,ASSLGMTSYNEQF
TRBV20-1,SAKTGTGARRNSPLH
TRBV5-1,ASSQGQGLTDTQY
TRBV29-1,SGGLANEQY
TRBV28,ASRPTGFGSTIY
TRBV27,ASSPRGGRGDTQY
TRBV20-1,SARGFRDAPGHGYT
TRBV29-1,SDKTDLPLH
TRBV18,ASSPREDTQY
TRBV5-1,ASSSSRGTGGHEQF
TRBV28,ASSFDRTASYPSYNEQF
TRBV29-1,SVGDRTDTQY
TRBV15,ATSPPYQFNQPQH
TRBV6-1,ASRITNNSPLH
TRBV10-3,AIRASGASTDTQY
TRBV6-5,ASSRVRDEATTNEKLF
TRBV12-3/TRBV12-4,ASSFLGTAYGYT
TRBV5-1,ASSLTANYGYT
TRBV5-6,ASSRVLPGGGSEQY
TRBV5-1,ASSWDSNTGELF
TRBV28,ASTERDGYEQY
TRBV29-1,SVVKGWSYGYT
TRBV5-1,ASSSCSGANVLT
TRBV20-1,SASIGGREQF
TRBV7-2,ASSLGGAGRYNEQF
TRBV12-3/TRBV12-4,ASSPEWRTSGGSEQF
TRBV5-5,ASSLDVSAAEAF
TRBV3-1,ASSQVGQPQH
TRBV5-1,ASKLIDRGDEQY
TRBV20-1,SASGVGPGLAGLTDLNEQF
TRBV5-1,ASSLRYSGTNTEAF
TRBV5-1,ASSLRAGAISNQPQH
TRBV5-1,ASKMGLAGGNEQF
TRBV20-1,SARRTGYRTDTQY
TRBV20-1,TALIVGGEVTGEPF
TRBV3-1,ASSLGTGAKNIQY